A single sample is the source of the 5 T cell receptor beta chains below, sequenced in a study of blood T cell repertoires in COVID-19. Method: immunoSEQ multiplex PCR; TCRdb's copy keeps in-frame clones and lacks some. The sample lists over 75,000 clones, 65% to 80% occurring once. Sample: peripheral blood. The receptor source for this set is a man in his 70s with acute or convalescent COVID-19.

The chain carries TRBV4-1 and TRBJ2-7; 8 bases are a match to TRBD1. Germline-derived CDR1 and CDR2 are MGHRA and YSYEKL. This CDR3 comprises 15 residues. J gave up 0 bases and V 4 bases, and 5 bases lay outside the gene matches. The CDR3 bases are TGCGCCAGCAGCCGGGACAGGAGCTACTCCTACGAGCAGTACTTC. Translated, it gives CASSRDRSYSYEQYF.

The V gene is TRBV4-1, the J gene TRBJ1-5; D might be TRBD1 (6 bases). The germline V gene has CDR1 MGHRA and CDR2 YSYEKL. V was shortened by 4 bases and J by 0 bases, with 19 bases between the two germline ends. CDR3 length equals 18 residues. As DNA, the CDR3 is TGCGCCAGCAGCCCCGGTCAGGGGACCGATTATAGCAATCAGCCCCAGCATTTT. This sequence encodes CASSPGQGTDYSNQPQHF.

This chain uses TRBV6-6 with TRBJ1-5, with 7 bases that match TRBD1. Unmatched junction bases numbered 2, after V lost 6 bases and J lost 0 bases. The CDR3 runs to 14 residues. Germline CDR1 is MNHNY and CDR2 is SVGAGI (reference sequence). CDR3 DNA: TGTGCCAGCAGGGGACAGCTTAGCAATCAGCCCCAGCATTTT. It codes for CASRGQLSNQPQHF.

CDR3 DNA sequence: TGTGCCAGCAGCTTAGGACAGCGAAACTACGAGCAGTACTTC. It translates to CASSLGQRNYEQYF. The V call is TRBV7-9, the J call TRBJ2-7; possible D gene TRBD1, 5 bases. With 1 base removed from V and 3 bases from J, the gap between germline ends came to 10 bases. There are 14 residues in the CDR3. CDR1 is SEHNR, CDR2 FQNEAQ, per germline (reference sequence).

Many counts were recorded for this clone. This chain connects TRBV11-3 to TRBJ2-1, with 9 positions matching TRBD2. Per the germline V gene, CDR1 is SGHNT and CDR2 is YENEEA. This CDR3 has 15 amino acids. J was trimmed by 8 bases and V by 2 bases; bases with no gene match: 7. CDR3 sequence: CASSLIAGARDEQFF. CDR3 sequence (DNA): TGTGCCAGCAGCTTAATAGCGGGGGCGAGGGATGAGCAGTTCTTC.